This T cell receptor beta chain was identified in a study of regulatory T cells in long-lasting Graves disease. In building TCR beta libraries, iRepertoire HTBI primers were used together with Arm-PCR of CDR3 regions. TCRdb itself ran the multiplex PCR reads through MiXCR, one entry per CDR3 protein. Altogether 700,000 or so distinct CDR3 sequences are present, 30% being singletons, with the ten largest covering around 42%. On this clonotype: As yet, its antigen is unknown.

As for time point: persistent/refractory GD, antithyroid drugs over 5 years with positive TRAb. PBMC RNA served as the TCR library source. V lost 0 bases to trimming and J lost 10 bases; unmatched junction nucleotides: 3. The CDR3 is 13 amino acids. Germline V gene sequence: CDR1 DFQATT, CDR2 SNEGSKA (reference sequence). Study observations and caveats: Persistent disease showed a preference for TRBV28, TRBJ1-2 and TRBJ2-5.

The specimen was peripheral blood mononuclear cells (PBMCs), collected when the disease was refractory, from a patient treated with antithyroid drugs. The TCR was taken from a female donor with Graves disease. The rearrangement uses TRBV20-1 and TRBJ2-7; the match to TRBD2 covers 13 bases. The CDR3 region is CSAREAGLAGQYF. The DNA for the CDR3 is TGCAGTGCTAGAGAAGCGGGACTAGCGGGACAGTACTTC.